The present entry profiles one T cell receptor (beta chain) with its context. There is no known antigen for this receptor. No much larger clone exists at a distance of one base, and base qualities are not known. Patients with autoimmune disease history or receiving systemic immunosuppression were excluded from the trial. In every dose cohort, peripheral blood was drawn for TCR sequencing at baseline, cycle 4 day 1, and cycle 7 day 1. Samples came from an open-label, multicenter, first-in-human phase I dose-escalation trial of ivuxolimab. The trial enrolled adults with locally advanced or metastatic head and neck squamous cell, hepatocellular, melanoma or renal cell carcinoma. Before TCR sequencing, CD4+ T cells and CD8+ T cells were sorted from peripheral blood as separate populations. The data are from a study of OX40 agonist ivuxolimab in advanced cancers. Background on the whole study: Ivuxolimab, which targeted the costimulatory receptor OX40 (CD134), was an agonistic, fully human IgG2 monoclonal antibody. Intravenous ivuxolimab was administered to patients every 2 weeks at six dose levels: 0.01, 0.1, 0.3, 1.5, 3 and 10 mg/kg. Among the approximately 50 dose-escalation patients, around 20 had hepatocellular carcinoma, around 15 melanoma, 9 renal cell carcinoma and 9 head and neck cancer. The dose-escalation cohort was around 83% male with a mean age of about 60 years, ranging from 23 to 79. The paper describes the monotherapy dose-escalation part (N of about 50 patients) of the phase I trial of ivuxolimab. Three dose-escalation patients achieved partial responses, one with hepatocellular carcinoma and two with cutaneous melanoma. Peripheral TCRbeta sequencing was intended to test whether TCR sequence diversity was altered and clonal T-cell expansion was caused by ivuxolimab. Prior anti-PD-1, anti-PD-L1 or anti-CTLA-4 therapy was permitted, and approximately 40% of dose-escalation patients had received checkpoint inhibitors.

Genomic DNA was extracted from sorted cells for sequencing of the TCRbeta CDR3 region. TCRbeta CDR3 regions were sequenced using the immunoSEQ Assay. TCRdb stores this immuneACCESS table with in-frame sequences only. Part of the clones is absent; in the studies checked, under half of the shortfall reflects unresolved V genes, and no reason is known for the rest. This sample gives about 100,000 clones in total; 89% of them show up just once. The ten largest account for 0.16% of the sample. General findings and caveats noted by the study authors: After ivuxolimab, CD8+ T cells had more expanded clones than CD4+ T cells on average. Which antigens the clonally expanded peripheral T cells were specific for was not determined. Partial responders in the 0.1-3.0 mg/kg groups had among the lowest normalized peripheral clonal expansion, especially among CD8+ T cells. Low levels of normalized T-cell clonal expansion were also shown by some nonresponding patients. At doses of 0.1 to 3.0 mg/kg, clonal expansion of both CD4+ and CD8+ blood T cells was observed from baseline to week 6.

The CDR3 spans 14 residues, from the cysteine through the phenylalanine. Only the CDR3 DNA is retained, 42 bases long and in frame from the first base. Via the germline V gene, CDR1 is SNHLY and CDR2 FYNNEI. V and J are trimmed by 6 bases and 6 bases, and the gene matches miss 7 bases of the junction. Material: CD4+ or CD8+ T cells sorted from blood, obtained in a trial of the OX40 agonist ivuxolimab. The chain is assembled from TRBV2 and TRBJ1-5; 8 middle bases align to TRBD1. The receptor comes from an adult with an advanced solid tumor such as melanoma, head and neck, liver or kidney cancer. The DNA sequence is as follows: TGTGCCAGCAGCTGGGGGCAGGGGGCTCAGCCCCAGCATTTT. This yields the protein CASSWGQGAQPQHF.